Listed below are T cell receptor beta chains from one sample, sequenced in a study of regulatory T cells. Generated by immunoSEQ multiplex PCR, the TCRdb table keeps only in-frame clones and is missing some. The data show some 30,000 clones, about 93% seen once. The specimen sequenced was conventional CD4+ T cells sorted from blood. These receptors were collected from a child under 10 years old with CD3G deficiency. CDR3s include the opening cysteine and the closing phenylalanine or tryptophan. The order of the fields is V gene, J gene, D gene, clone size, CDR3 DNA, CDR3 protein. The D gene is left open where the match is weak. Clone size is given for some rows only: seen once, a few or many times, or a class if the clone is expanded.

TRBV28	TRBJ1-4	TRBD1	.	TGTGCCAGCAGTATACAGGGGGCAACTAATGAAAAACTGTTTTTT	CASSIQGATNEKLFF
TRBV28	TRBJ2-7	.	.	TGTGCCAGCAGCTCCGTCGGGTCCTACGAGCAGTACTTC	CASSSVGSYEQYF
TRBV6-1	TRBJ2-2	.	once	TGTGCCAGCGCCTCCTACCAGGGCGGGGAGCTGTTTTTT	CASASYQGGELFF
TRBV19	TRBJ2-2	TRBD2	.	TGTGCCAGTAGTATAGTAGCGGGATCCGGGGAGCTGTTTTTT	CASSIVAGSGELFF
TRBV28	TRBJ1-5	.	.	TGTGCCAGCAGACCGCCGGGCGCCCAGCCCCAGCATTTT	CASRPPGAQPQHF
TRBV28	TRBJ1-1	TRBD1	.	TGTGCCAGCCTCCCCGGGACAGGGATGTACACTGAAGCTTTCTTT	CASLPGTGMYTEAFF
TRBV7-9	TRBJ2-1	.	.	TGTGCCAGCAGCTTAGGGACCTACAATGAGCAGTTCTTC	CASSLGTYNEQFF
TRBV6-6	TRBJ2-7	.	.	TGTGCCAGCAGTGGGAACAAGTTAGGCCAATACGAGCAGTACTTC	CASSGNKLGQYEQYF
TRBV6-6	TRBJ2-1	.	few	TGTGCCAGCAGTTACTGGGATGAGCAGTTCTTC	CASSYWDEQFF
TRBV11-2	TRBJ2-5	TRBD1	.	TGTGCCAGCAGCTTTACGTACCGGGACAGGAAAGAAGAGACCCAGTACTTC	CASSFTYRDRKEETQYF
TRBV6-1	TRBJ1-1	.	.	TGTGCCAGCAGTGATTGGGGGATGAACACTGAAGCTTTCTTT	CASSDWGMNTEAFF
TRBV7-2	TRBJ2-5	.	.	TGTGCCAGCAGCCGCGGACCAGGTCCTCAGGGGACCCAGTACTTC	CASSRGPGPQGTQYF
TRBV5-1	TRBJ2-7	.	.	TGCGCCAGCAGCTTGGCCGGGGGGCATGTTGAACAGTACTTC	CASSLAGGHVEQYF
TRBV6-6	TRBJ2-3	.	.	TGTGCCAGCAGTTACACCGTAGGAGATACGCAGTATTTT	CASSYTVGDTQYF
TRBV11-3	TRBJ2-1	TRBD2	.	TGTGCCAGCAGTATAGCGGGAGTCCTCAATGAGCAGTTCTTC	CASSIAGVLNEQFF
TRBV5-1	TRBJ2-1	.	.	TGCGCCAGCAGCTTGACCCAGGGGCGGAGTGAGCAGTTCTTC	CASSLTQGRSEQFF
TRBV28	TRBJ1-1	.	.	TGTGCCAGCAGTGCCTCCGGGGGGAACACTGAAGCTTTCTTT	CASSASGGNTEAFF
TRBV5-1	TRBJ2-1	.	.	TGCGCCAGCAGCTTGTTACCAGCGGCCAGCTCCTACAATGAGCAGTTCTTC	CASSLLPAASSYNEQFF
TRBV9	TRBJ2-5	TRBD2	.	TGTGCCAGCAGCGTAGTTCTTGTTGGTAGCGGGAGGGGGTATGGAGAGACCCAGTACTTC	CASSVVLVGSGRGYGETQYF
TRBV18	TRBJ2-7	.	.	TGTGCCAGCTCACCGGACACAGACAACGAGCAGTACTTC	CASSPDTDNEQYF
TRBV5-1	TRBJ1-2	TRBD1	.	TGCGCCAGCAGCTTGCTTGGGGACAGCGGGGGCTACACCTTC	CASSLLGDSGGYTF
TRBV5-1	TRBJ2-3	.	.	TGCGCCAGCAGCTTCTACCACAGCACAGATACGCAGTATTTT	CASSFYHSTDTQYF
TRBV7-8	TRBJ2-3	.	.	TGTGCCAGCAGCTTAGCGTCCCTAGGATGGACAGATACGCAGTATTTT	CASSLASLGWTDTQYF
TRBV5-1	TRBJ2-3	.	.	TGCGCCAGCAGCTTGTGGGGAGACACAGATACGCAGTATTTT	CASSLWGDTDTQYF
TRBV5-1	TRBJ2-5	TRBD1	.	TGCGCCAGCAGCACGGGGACAGGGGCAGAGACCCAGTACTTC	CASSTGTGAETQYF
TRBV28	TRBJ2-2	.	.	TGTGCCAGCAGTCAGACAGCGAGCCCGGGCTTCGGGGAGCTGTTTTTT	CASSQTASPGFGELFF
TRBV6-1	TRBJ2-7	.	.	TGTGCCAGCAGTGAACCCTCCCGGCTCGAGCAGTACTTC	CASSEPSRLEQYF
TRBV7-8	TRBJ2-1	.	.	TGTGCCAGCAGCGCCCTGGGGGCGGCCTCCTACAATGAGCAGTTCTTC	CASSALGAASYNEQFF
TRBV7-8	TRBJ2-7	TRBD2	.	TGTGCCAGCAGCTTAGTAGGGCTAGCGGGAGCCGAGCAGTACTTC	CASSLVGLAGAEQYF
TRBV28	TRBJ1-5	.	.	TGTGCCAGCAGTTTATCTCGGAAGAGTAAGCCCCAGCATTTT	CASSLSRKSKPQHF
TRBV20-1	TRBJ2-5	.	once	TGCAGTGCTAGAGATTTAGAGACCCAGTACTTC	CSARDLETQYF
TRBV28	TRBJ1-2	.	.	TGTGCCAGCAGTAAGGGGCTACAGGGAAACTATGGCTACACCTTC	CASSKGLQGNYGYTF
TRBV6-6	TRBJ2-1	TRBD2	.	TGTGCCAGCAGTTCTACTAGCGGGAGGCGTGATGAGCAGTTCTTC	CASSSTSGRRDEQFF
TRBV6-1	TRBJ1-2	TRBD1	.	TGTGCCAGCACCCGGGACAGGGGGCAGGGCGGCTACACCTTC	CASTRDRGQGGYTF
TRBV30	TRBJ1-1	.	.	TGTGCCTGGAGATTAAAGGGAGGGGGCACTGAAGCTTTCTTT	CAWRLKGGGTEAFF
TRBV5-1	TRBJ2-1	TRBD2	.	TGCGCCAGCAGCTGGGGGACTAGCGGGAGGATTGAGCAGTTCTTC	CASSWGTSGRIEQFF
TRBV5-1	TRBJ2-7	.	.	TGCGCCAGCAGCTTAGGAAGCGGGCCTTCCTACGAGCAGTACTTC	CASSLGSGPSYEQYF
TRBV20-1	TRBJ2-7	.	.	TGCAGTGCTTTAAACAACTACGAGCAGTACTTC	CSALNNYEQYF
TRBV5-1	TRBJ2-1	TRBD2	.	TGCGCCAGCAGCTTGGTCCAATCTAGCGGGGGGTACAATGAGCAGTTCTTC	CASSLVQSSGGYNEQFF
TRBV5-1	TRBJ1-4	TRBD1	.	TGCGCCAGCAGCTTGGATGGACAGGGTGAAAAACTGTTTTTT	CASSLDGQGEKLFF
TRBV6-1	TRBJ2-3	.	.	TGTGCCAGCCGGGAGAGTTCCACAGATACGCAGTATTTT	CASRESSTDTQYF
TRBV28	TRBJ2-7	TRBD1	.	TGTGCCAGCAGACCTAGGACAGGGAGGAGCCACGAGCAGTACTTC	CASRPRTGRSHEQYF
TRBV7-8	TRBJ2-7	TRBD2	few	TGTGCCAGCAGCTTAGGGGCTAGCGGGAGCCCCCTCGAGCAGTACTTC	CASSLGASGSPLEQYF
TRBV18	TRBJ1-1	.	.	TGTGCCAGCTCCCTCTTTACCGGGGGCACTGAAGCTTTCTTT	CASSLFTGGTEAFF
TRBV6-1	TRBJ2-4	TRBD2	.	TGTGCCAGCAGTGAAGAGTGGACTAGCGGGACTTTACTAGCCAAAAACATTCAGTACTTC	CASSEEWTSGTLLAKNIQYF
TRBV28	TRBJ2-5	.	.	TGTGCCAGCAGTTTTTTGGGCAGGGGAGGGGATCAAGAGACCCAGTACTTC	CASSFLGRGGDQETQYF
TRBV4-2	TRBJ2-7	.	.	TGTGCCAGCAGCCGTCGACAGGACGGGGCCTACGAGCAGTACTTC	CASSRRQDGAYEQYF
TRBV28	TRBJ2-2	TRBD2	.	TGTGCCAGCAGTCACCCCCTCTTAACCGGGGGGGTAAACACCGGGGAGCTGTTTTTT	CASSHPLLTGGVNTGELFF
TRBV18	TRBJ2-5	TRBD2	.	TGTGCCAGCTCCTCCGGGGGGAGTGGAAGAGAGACCCAGTACTTC	CASSSGGSGRETQYF
TRBV9	TRBJ2-7	.	.	TGTGCCAGCAGCCCTGACAGACTTATATACGAGCGGTACTTC	CASSPDRLIYERYF
TRBV30	TRBJ1-1	.	.	TGTGCCTGGAGTCGGACCTCGAGGGGCACTGAAGCTTTCTTT	CAWSRTSRGTEAFF